A selection of T cell receptor beta chains follows, all from one sample in a study of cytomegalovirus exposure and HLA in healthy donors. The method was immunoSEQ multiplex PCR; TCRdb's version includes in-frame clones alone and lacks a portion of them. The table has about 170,000 clones, over 75% seen once; the top ten hold around 0.97%. The sequencing sample was made of PBMCs. All receptors come from a woman aged 45-59 years in good health and CMV-seropositive. The CDR3 runs from the conserved cysteine through the conserved F or W. D genes are given only for firm matches. Only some rows state a clone size, as once, few, many or a class for expanded clones.

d_call | j_call | clone_size | v_call | cdr3_nt | cdr3_aa
TRBD1 | TRBJ2-1 | - | TRBV6-6 | TGTGTCAGCACCCCACAGGGGGCCGATGAGCAGTTCTTC | CVSTPQGADEQFF
TRBD2 | TRBJ2-7 | - | TRBV19 | TGTGCCAGTCGCCAAGCGGGGTCCTACGAGCAGTACTTC | CASRQAGSYEQYF
- | TRBJ1-2 | few | TRBV5-1 | TGCGCCAGCAGCGTCGAAGGGAGAAACGACTATGGCTACACCTTC | CASSVEGRNDYGYTF
- | TRBJ1-2 | - | TRBV19 | TGTGCCAGTAGTATGATCGGAGGCTATGGCTACACCTTC | CASSMIGGYGYTF
- | TRBJ2-1 | - | TRBV10-3 | TGTGCCATCAGCCCAGGGACTGGCAGTGCAAATGAGCAGTTCTTC | CAISPGTGSANEQFF
- | TRBJ2-7 | - | TRBV6-4 | TGTGCCAGCAGTGACTTTCGCGCCACCCCTACCTACGAGCAGTACTTC | CASSDFRATPTYEQYF
- | TRBJ1-4 | - | TRBV28 | TGTGCCAGCAGTGCATCGAGGAAGGAAAAACTGTTTTTT | CASSASRKEKLFF
TRBD1 | TRBJ2-7 | - | TRBV7-9 | TGTGCCAGCAGCTCAGCCGGGACAGGGGTTTACGAGCAGTACTTC | CASSSAGTGVYEQYF
TRBD1 | TRBJ1-4 | - | TRBV5-4 | TGTGCCAGCAGCTCCCCTGACAGGGGGCGAAAACTGTTTTTT | CASSSPDRGRKLFF
TRBD1 | TRBJ2-1 | - | TRBV27 | TGTGCCAGCAGTTTAGACAGGGGGCCCTACAATGAGCAGTTCTTC | CASSLDRGPYNEQFF
TRBD1 | TRBJ1-2 | - | TRBV28 | TGTGCCAGCAGTTCACCGGGACAGGGTCTTGGCTACACCTTC | CASSSPGQGLGYTF
TRBD1 | TRBJ2-7 | - | TRBV5-4 | TGTGCCAGCAGCTTTGCAGGGGGCGTCTACGAGCAGTACTTC | CASSFAGGVYEQYF
TRBD2 | TRBJ2-3 | - | TRBV9 | TGTGCCAGCAGCGTAGGGGTAAGCGGGGGTGTTGATACGCAGTATTTT | CASSVGVSGGVDTQYF
TRBD2 | TRBJ2-7 | - | TRBV2 | TGTGCCAGCAGTGAAGCTGCGGGGGAGCGGTTCCTTTTCCCCTTGCAGTACTTC | CASSEAAGERFLFPLQYF
TRBD1 | TRBJ2-3 | - | TRBV7-9 | TGTGCCAGCAGCTTGACAGGGGGCGCAGATACGCAGTATTTT | CASSLTGGADTQYF
TRBD2 | TRBJ2-4 | - | TRBV6-1 | TGTGCCAGCAGTGAGGTAGCGGGAGGGACCAAAAACATTCAGTACTTC | CASSEVAGGTKNIQYF
- | TRBJ1-1 | few | TRBV11-2 | TGTGCCAGCAGCTTACAGGGGCAAAACACTGAAGCTTTCTTT | CASSLQGQNTEAFF
- | TRBJ2-2 | - | TRBV2 | TGTGCCAGCCGCCCCCCGGGGGGGGAGCTGTTTTTT | CASRPPGGELFF
- | TRBJ1-6 | - | TRBV28 | TGTGCCAGCAACCCCCGCTCCCCGGGGAATTCACCCCTCCACTTT | CASNPRSPGNSPLHF
- | TRBJ1-2 | - | TRBV4-1 | TGCGCCAGCAAGGGGCCGGCGGGCTACACCTTC | CASKGPAGYTF
- | TRBJ2-7 | - | TRBV9 | TGTGCCAGCAGCGTAGGACAGAGCCCCTCCTACGAGCAGTACTTC | CASSVGQSPSYEQYF
TRBD1 | TRBJ2-3 | - | TRBV27 | TGTGCCAGCAGTTTATTAGGGACAGCGCAGTATTTT | CASSLLGTAQYF
TRBD2 | TRBJ2-7 | - | TRBV27 | TGTGCCAGCAGTTTAACTAGCGGGAGGTCCTACGAGCAGTACTTC | CASSLTSGRSYEQYF
- | TRBJ1-5 | - | TRBV5-8 | TGTGCCAGCAGCCCGGGGGAAAATCGGTATCAGCCCCAGCATTTT | CASSPGENRYQPQHF
TRBD1 | TRBJ1-5 | few | TRBV18 | TGTGCCAGCTCACCACAGGGGGCAGGTCAGCCCCAGCATTTT | CASSPQGAGQPQHF
- | TRBJ1-5 | once | TRBV6-1 | TGTGCCAGCAGTAACGGAGGGTTTTCTGGTCAGCCCCAGCATTTT | CASSNGGFSGQPQHF
- | TRBJ1-1 | - | TRBV21-1 | TGTGCCAGCAGCAAAGCCCCACCCGGACTTTCCCCGATAGTGCGGAACACTGAAGCTTTCTTT | CASSKAPPGLSPIVRNTEAFF
TRBD1 | TRBJ2-7 | - | TRBV6-1 | TGTGCCAGCAGTGATCTTCGGGACAGATCCTACGAGCAGTACTTC | CASSDLRDRSYEQYF
- | TRBJ1-5 | few | TRBV18 | TGTGCCAGCTCACTCACAGGGAATCAGCCCCAGCATTTT | CASSLTGNQPQHF